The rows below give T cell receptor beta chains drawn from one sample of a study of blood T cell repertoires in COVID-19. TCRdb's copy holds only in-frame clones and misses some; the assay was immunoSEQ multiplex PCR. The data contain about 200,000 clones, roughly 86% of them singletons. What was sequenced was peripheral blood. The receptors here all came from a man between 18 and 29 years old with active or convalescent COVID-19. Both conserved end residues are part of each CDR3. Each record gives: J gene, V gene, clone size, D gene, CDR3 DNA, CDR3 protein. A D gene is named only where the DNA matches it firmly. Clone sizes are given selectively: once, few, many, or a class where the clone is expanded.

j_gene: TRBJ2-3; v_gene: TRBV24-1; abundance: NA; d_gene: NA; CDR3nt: TGTGCCACCAGTGATTTTAACACAGATACGCAGTATTTT; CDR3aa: CATSDFNTDTQYF
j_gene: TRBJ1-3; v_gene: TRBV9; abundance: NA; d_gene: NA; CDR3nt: TGTGCCAGCAGCCCCCTCCGGGAAGGAAACACCATATATTTT; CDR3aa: CASSPLREGNTIYF
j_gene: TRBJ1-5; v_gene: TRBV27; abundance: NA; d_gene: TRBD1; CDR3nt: TGTGCCAGCAGTTGGACAGGGGTGAGTGGTCAGCCCCAGCATTTT; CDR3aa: CASSWTGVSGQPQHF
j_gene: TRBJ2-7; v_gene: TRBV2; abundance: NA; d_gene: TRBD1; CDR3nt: TGTGCCAGCAGTGGGGGACAGGGTCGGTACGAGCAGTACTTC; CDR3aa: CASSGGQGRYEQYF
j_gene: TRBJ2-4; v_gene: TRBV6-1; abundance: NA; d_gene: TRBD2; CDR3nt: TGTGCCAGCAGTGGAGCGCGGGGGGCCAAAAACATTCAGTACTTC; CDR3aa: CASSGARGAKNIQYF
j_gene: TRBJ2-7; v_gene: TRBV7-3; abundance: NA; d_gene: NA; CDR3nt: TGTGCCAGCAGCTTAACACCAGGAGGCTACGAGCAGTACTTC; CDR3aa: CASSLTPGGYEQYF
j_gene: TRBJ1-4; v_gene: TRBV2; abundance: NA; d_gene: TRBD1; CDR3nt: TGTGCCAGCAGCGAACTCGGACAGGGCCGTGAAAAACTGTTTTTT; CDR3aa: CASSELGQGREKLFF
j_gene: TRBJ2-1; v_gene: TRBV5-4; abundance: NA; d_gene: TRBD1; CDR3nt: TGTGCCAGCAGCCTGGACAGGGGGAGGTCCTACAATGAGCAGTTCTTC; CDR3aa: CASSLDRGRSYNEQFF
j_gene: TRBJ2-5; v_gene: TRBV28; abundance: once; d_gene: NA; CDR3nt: TGTGCCACCACTACTAATTCGGAGACCCAGTACTTC; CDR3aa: CATTTNSETQYF
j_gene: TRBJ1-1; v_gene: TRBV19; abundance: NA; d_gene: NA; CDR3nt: TGTGCCAGTACCTCCCGAGGGCGCACGATTGAAGCTTTCTTT; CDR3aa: CASTSRGRTIEAFF
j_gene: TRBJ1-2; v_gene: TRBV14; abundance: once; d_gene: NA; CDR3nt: TGTGCCAGCAGCCAAGATCGTGCGGGGCATGGCTACACCTTC; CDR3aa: CASSQDRAGHGYTF
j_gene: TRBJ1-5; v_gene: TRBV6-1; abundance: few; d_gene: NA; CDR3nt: TGTGCCAGCAGTGAAGCGCCCCGGGAGGGGCCCCAGCATTTT; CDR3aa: CASSEAPREGPQHF
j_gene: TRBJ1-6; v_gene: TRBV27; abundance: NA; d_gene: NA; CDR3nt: TGTGCCAGCAGAACGAGAGGTGTGAATTCACCCCTCCACTTT; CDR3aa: CASRTRGVNSPLHF
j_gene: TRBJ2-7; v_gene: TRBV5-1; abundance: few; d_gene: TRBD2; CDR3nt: TGCGCCAGCAGCCCCATGGGGACTAGCGGGACCGAGCAGTACTTC; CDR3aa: CASSPMGTSGTEQYF
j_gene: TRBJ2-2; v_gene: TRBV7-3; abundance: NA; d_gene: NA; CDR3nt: TGTGCCAGCAGCCCCTTTAGTAGCGGGGAGCTGTTTTTT; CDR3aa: CASSPFSSGELFF
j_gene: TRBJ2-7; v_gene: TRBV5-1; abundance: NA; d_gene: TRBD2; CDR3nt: TGCGCCAGCAGCTTGGGCGCGGGAGGTGTAACCTACGAGCAGTACTTC; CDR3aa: CASSLGAGGVTYEQYF
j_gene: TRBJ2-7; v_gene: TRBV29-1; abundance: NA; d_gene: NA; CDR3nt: TGCAGCGTTGAGTTAGCGGCATCCTACGAGCAGTACTTC; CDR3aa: CSVELAASYEQYF
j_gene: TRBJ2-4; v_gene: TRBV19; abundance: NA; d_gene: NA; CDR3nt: TGTGCCAGTAGTCCACAGGAGCTAGCCAAAAACATTCAGTACTTC; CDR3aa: CASSPQELAKNIQYF
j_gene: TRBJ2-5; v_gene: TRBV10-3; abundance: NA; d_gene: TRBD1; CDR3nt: TGTGCCATCAGTGCCGGGACAGGGGTAGAGACCCAGTACTTC; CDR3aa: CAISAGTGVETQYF
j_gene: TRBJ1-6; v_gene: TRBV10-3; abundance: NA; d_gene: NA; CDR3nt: TGTGCCATCAGTCCAAACGGAGGGGCCCTTTCACCCCTCCACTTT; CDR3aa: CAISPNGGALSPLHF
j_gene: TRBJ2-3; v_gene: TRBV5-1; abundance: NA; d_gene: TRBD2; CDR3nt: TGCGCCAGCAGCTTATTGAAGACTAGCGGGGGAGCAGATACGCAGTATTTT; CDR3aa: CASSLLKTSGGADTQYF
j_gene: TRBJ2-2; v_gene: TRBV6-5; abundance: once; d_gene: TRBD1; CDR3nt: TGTGCCAGCAGTCCCCCAGGGGGAGTCGGGGAGCTGTTTTTT; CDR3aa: CASSPPGGVGELFF
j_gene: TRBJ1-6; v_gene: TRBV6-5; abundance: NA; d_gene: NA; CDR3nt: TGTGCCAGCAGTTACAACCCGTATTTGACAGATTCACCCCTCCACTTT; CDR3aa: CASSYNPYLTDSPLHF
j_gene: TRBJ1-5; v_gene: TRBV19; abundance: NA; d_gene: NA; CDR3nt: TGTGCCAGTAGTATAGTTGTAGGGGCTCGAAATCAGCCCCAGCATTTT; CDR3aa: CASSIVVGARNQPQHF
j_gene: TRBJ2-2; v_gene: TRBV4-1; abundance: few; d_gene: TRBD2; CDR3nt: TGCGCCAGCAGCCCAAGATGGAATAGCGGGGGACCGAACACCGGGGAGCTGTTTTTT; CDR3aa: CASSPRWNSGGPNTGELFF
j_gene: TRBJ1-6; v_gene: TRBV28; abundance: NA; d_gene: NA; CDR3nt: TGTGCCAGCAGTTTACCACTCAGAGGGAGTTCACCCCTCCACTTT; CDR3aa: CASSLPLRGSSPLHF
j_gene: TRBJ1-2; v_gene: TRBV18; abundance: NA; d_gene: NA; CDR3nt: TGTGCCAGCTCACCAGGAACAGGGTGGCGTGGCTACACCTTC; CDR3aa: CASSPGTGWRGYTF
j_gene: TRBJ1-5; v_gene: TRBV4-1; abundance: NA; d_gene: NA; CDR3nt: TGCGCCAGCAGACGGACATCAGATAGCAATCAGCCCCAGCATTTT; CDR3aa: CASRRTSDSNQPQHF
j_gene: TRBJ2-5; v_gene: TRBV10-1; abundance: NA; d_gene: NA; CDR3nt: TGCGCCAGCAGCGCGGGCCCACAAGAGACCCAGTACTTC; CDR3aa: CASSAGPQETQYF
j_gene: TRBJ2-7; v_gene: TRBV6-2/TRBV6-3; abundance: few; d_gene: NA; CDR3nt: TGTGCCAGCAGTTACTCGAACGACTACACCTACGAGCAGTACTTC; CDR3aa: CASSYSNDYTYEQYF
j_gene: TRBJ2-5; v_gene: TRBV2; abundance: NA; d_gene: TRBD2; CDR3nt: TGTGCCAGCAGTGCCTTTCCTAGCGGGGGGTTGGGAGAGACCCAGTACTTC; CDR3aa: CASSAFPSGGLGETQYF
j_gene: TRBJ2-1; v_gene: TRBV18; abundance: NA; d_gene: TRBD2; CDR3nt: TGTGCCAGCTCACCCGATAGCGGGGGGCCCTACAATGAGCAGTTCTTC; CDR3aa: CASSPDSGGPYNEQFF
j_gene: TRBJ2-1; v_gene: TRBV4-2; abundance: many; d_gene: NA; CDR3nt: TGTGCCAGCAGCCAAGTTGGGAGTTCTGAGCAGTTCTTC; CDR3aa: CASSQVGSSEQFF
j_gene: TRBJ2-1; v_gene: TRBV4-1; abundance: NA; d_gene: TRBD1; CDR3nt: TGCGCCAGCAGCCAAACAGACAGGGACGGCAATGAGCAGTTCTTC; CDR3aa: CASSQTDRDGNEQFF
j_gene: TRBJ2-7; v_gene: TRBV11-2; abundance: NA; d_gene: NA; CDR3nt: TGTGCCAGCCGGGGTGGCGGCAGCTACGAGCAGTACTTC; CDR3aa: CASRGGGSYEQYF
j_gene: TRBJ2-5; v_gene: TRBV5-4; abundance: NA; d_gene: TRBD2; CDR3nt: TGTGCCAGCAGCTTGGGACTAGCGGGGCGAGAAGAGACCCAGTACTTC; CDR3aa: CASSLGLAGREETQYF
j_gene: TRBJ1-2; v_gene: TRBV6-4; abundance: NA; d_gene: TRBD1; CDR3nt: TGTGCCAGCAGTGACCCCTACCGGGACAGAGCTAACTATGGCTACACCTTC; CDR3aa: CASSDPYRDRANYGYTF
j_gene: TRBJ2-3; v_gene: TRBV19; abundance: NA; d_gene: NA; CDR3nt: TGTGCCAGTAGTATCAATAGGGGGGATACGCAGTATTTT; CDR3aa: CASSINRGDTQYF
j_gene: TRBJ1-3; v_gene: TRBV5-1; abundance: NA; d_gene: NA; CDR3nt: TGCGCCAGCAGCTTATTTGCGGGGTCTGGAAACACCATATATTTT; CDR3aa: CASSLFAGSGNTIYF
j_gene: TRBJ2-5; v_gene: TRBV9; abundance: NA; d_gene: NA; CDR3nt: TGTGCCAGCAGCGTATTTGATAGCGAGACCCAGTACTTC; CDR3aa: CASSVFDSETQYF
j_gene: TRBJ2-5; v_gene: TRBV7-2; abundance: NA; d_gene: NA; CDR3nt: TGTGCCAGCAGCTTAGTAGGTGGCGGACAAGAGACCCAGTACTTC; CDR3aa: CASSLVGGGQETQYF
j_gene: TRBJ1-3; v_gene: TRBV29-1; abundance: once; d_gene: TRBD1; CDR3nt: TGCAGCGTCCGACAGGGAAACGGAAACACCATATATTTT; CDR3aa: CSVRQGNGNTIYF
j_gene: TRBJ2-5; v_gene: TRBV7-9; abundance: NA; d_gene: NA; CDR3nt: TGTGCCAGCAGCTTAGCGGGGCCGATCCAAGAGACCCAGTACTTC; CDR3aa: CASSLAGPIQETQYF
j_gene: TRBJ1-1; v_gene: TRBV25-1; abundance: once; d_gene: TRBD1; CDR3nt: TGTGCCAGCAGTGAATACCCGGGACAGGGAGGCACTGAAGCTTTCTTT; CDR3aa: CASSEYPGQGGTEAFF
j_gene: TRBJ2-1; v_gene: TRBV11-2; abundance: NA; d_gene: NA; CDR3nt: TGTGCCAGCAGCACAACTAGGTATGAGCAGTTCTTC; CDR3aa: CASSTTRYEQFF
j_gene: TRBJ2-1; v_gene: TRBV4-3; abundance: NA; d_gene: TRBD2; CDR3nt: TGCGCCAGCAGCCAAGGTAATAGCGGGAGGGCCTCCTACAATGAGCAGTTCTTC; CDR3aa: CASSQGNSGRASYNEQFF
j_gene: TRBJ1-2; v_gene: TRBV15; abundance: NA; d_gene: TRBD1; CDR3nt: TGTGCCACCAGAAGGACAGGGGAGGGCCATGGCTACACCTTC; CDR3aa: CATRRTGEGHGYTF
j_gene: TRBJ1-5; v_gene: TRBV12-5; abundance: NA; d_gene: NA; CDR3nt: TGTGCTAGTGGTTTGGTTCATTGGCCCCAGCATTTT; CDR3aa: CASGLVHWPQHF
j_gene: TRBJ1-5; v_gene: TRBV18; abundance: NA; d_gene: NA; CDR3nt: TGTGCCAGCTCACCACCTCCGGGGGGAGGCAATCAGCCCCAGCATTTT; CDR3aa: CASSPPPGGGNQPQHF